This T cell receptor (beta chain) was obtained from a study of T cells expressing NK-cell markers (dated by TCRdb to about 2020). Study-level background: Roughly 8 donors provided sorted CD3+CD56+NKG2C+, CD3+CD56+NKG2C- and CD3+CD56-NKG2C+ T-cell subsets, whose TCR beta-chain repertoires were profiled. Among the eight sequenced donors, only one was HCMV-seronegative, while the other seven were HCMV-seropositive. The libraries were sequenced on Illumina HiSeq 2000/2500, MiSeq or NextSeq, producing 2 x 150 bp reads. Randomly selected healthy volunteers, three men and five women, were used as the eight sequenced donors.

The germline V gene encodes CDR1 LGHNA and CDR2 YNFKEQ. The CDR3 goes from the cysteine to the phenylalanine over 15 residues. Nucleotide data are not available. General conclusions and limits of the study: In several donors, the dominant CD3+CD56+NKG2C+ clonotypes were found to rank among the top 10 CD8+ clonotypes and to make up roughly 1.0-7.0% of CD8+ T cells. Those dominant clonotypes were again the most abundant among CD3+CD56-NKG2C+ cells in several donors, at about 28.3-65%. Whether the expanded NKG2C-expressing T cell clones were specific for HCMV antigens remained unclear.

Comments on this clonotype: Its recognized antigen is unknown.

Sequenced using an Illumina HiSeq 2000. 5'RACE template switching, by which a universal primer site and unique molecular identifiers were added, was used to make TCR beta cDNA libraries. cDNA synthesis was primed from the TCR beta constant segment and was followed by two successive PCR amplification steps. Per the original workflow: MIGEC was used to demultiplex reads and group the reads by UMI, and MiTCR was used to assemble and quantify clonotypes. To exclude erroneous sequences, any TCR cDNA sequence not supported by at least two reads was discarded. The tcR package was used for downstream repertoire analysis, and clonotypes were matched across fractions by CDR3 nucleotide sequence plus V segment. VDJmatch was used to annotate antigen specificity against VDJdb, with one amino acid substitution in CDR3 allowed. TCRdb reprocessed the reads, so every CDR3 protein sequence counts as one entry and DNA is not shown. TCRdb, not the original authors, processed these V and J calls. The sample table gives about 180,000 distinct CDR3 sequences. Jointly, the top ten make up approximately 18% of the sample.

To determine HCMV serostatus, a commercial ELISA kit was used to detect HCMV-specific IgG in serum. Peripheral blood mononuclear cells were isolated from blood by Ficoll density gradient centrifugation. The sequenced material came from blood T cells: a sorted CD56 or NKG2C T cell subset, CD4+ or CD8+ T cells, or bulk PBMC T cells (not recorded which). The chain joins TRBV4-2 to TRBJ1-2. This TCR was sampled from a woman between 18 and 70 years old in good health. CDR3 sequence: CASSQDTERLYGYTF.